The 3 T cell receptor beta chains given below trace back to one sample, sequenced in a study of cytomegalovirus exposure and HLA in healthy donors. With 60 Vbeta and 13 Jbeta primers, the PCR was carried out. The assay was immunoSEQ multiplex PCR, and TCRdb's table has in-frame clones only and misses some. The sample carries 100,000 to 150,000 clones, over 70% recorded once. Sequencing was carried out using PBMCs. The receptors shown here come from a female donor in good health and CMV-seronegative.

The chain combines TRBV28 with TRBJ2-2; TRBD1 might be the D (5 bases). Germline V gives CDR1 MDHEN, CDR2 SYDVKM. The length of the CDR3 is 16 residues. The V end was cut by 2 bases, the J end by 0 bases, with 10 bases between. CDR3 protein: CASSLIPGSNTGELFF. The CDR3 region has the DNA TGTGCCAGCAGTTTAATTCCAGGGTCGAACACCGGGGAGCTGTTTTTT.

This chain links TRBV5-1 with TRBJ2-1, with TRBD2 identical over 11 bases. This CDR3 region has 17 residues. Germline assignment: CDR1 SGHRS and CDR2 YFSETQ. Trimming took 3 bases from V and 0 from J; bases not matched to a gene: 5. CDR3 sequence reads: CASSWLAGGYSYNEQFF. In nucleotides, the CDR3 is TGCGCCAGCAGCTGGCTAGCGGGGGGTTACTCCTACAATGAGCAGTTCTTC.

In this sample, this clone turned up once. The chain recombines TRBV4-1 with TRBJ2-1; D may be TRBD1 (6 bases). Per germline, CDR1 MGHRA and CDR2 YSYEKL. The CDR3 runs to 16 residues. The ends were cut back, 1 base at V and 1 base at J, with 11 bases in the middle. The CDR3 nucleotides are TGCGCCAGCAGCCAAGTAGTAGGACAGTCCTACAATGAGCAGTTCTTC. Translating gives CASSQVVGQSYNEQFF.